This T cell receptor beta chain emerged from a study of blood T cell repertoires in COVID-19. This table comes from immunoSEQ multiplex PCR, and its TCRdb copy is limited to in-frame clones, with some not included. Of fewer than 300,000 clones in the sample, about four fifths were seen once. The length of the CDR3 is 14 residues. The germline V gene has CDR1 MNHEY and CDR2 SMNVEV (reference sequence). Trimming removed 8 bases from V and 2 bases from J, with 10 bases in between. This TCR derives from a man in his forties or fifties who had been exposed to COVID-19. The chain employs TRBV27 and TRBJ1-6; D call uncertain. The sequenced sample was PBMCs or T cells enriched from blood (not recorded which). As DNA, the CDR3 is TGTGCCAGCGGCATTCGGGCCTATAATTCACCCCTCCACTTT. Amino acids: CASGIRAYNSPLHF.